These 26 T cell receptor beta chains share one sample of origin, sequenced in a study of PD-1 blockade in classical Hodgkin lymphoma. Stated time point: cycle 4 day 1 (C4D1), after around six weeks of nivolumab. No patient escaped relapse after autologous stem cell transplantation, and brentuximab vedotin exposure varied. Assay: immunoSEQ multiplex PCR; the TCRdb copy retains only in-frame clones and omits some. Of 80,000 to 95,000 clones listed, about 83% are singletons. The sequences come from peripheral blood mononuclear cells (PBMCs), collected before the fourth cycle of nivolumab. The receptors stem from a human donor with classical Hodgkin lymphoma.

This chain connects TRBV5-1 to TRBJ1-1, with D maybe TRBD1 (5 bases). V shed 8 bases and J shed 5 bases, with 19 bases lying between them. Germline V gives CDR1 SGHRS, CDR2 YFSETQ. This CDR3 is 14 amino acids long. The CDR3 nucleotides are TGCGCCAGTCAAATGGACGGTTGGGGGACTGAAGCTTTCTTT. As protein: CASQMDGWGTEAFF. The entire variable domain, with the rest obtained from reference TRBV5-1 and TRBJ1-1, is as follows: KAGVTQTPRYLIKTRGQQVTLSCSPISGHRSVSWYQQTPGQGLQFLFEYFSETQRNKGNFPGRFSGRQFSNSRSEMNVSTLELGDSALYLCASQMDGWGTEAFFGQGTRLTVV.

CDR3 DNA sequence: TGTGCCAGTAGTATGGCCCGCCGGGGCGACGAGCAGTACTTC. Its protein product is CASSMARRGDEQYF. The chain employs TRBV19 and TRBJ2-7; D is perhaps TRBD1 or TRBD2 (5 bases each). Trimming pared 3 bases from V and 5 bases from J, leaving 14 bases between. CDR1 and CDR2 (germline): LNHDA, SQIVND (reference sequence). The CDR3 contains 14 residues.

The chain couples TRBV20-1 to TRBJ1-2; perhaps TRBD1 as D (5 bases). Germline CDR1 reads DFQATT; CDR2 reads SNEGSKA (reference sequence). Trimming pared 7 bases from V and 3 bases from J, leaving 6 bases between. There are 10 residues in the CDR3. The DNA of the CDR3 is TGCAGTGTCAGGGACTATGGCTACACCTTC. It is translated as CSVRDYGYTF.

CDR3 residues: CASSLRTSGVGEQYF. CDR3 bases: TGTGCCAGCAGCCTCCGGACCTCCGGCGTGGGCGAGCAGTACTTC. The V gene is TRBV6-6, the J gene TRBJ2-7; D is uncertain. The germline V gene has CDR1 MNHNY and CDR2 SVGAGI (reference sequence). The CDR3 is 15 residues long. Trimming took 6 bases from V and 6 from J, leaving 21 bases between them.

This chain joins TRBV27 and TRBJ2-1, with D unresolved. Germline assignment: CDR1 MNHEY and CDR2 SMNVEV (reference sequence). The length of the CDR3 is 14 residues. The ends were cut back, 3 bases at V and 2 bases at J, with 8 bases in the middle. The CDR3 region is CASSLSGTYNEQFF. CDR3 DNA: TGTGCCAGCAGTTTGTCAGGAACCTACAATGAGCAGTTCTTC.

The chain couples TRBV5-4 to TRBJ2-4; no definite D call. CDR1 and CDR2 from the germline V gene are SGHNT and YYREEE (reference sequence). CDR3 length: 12 amino acids. The V end was cut by 0 bases, the J end by 8 bases, with 6 bases between. CDR3 nucleotide sequence: TGTGCCAGCAGCTTGGATTCGTACATTCAGTACTTC. It is translated as CASSLDSYIQYF.

V and J are TRBV5-1 and TRBJ2-7; 8 bases line up with TRBD2. V shed 4 bases, J shed 6 bases, and the junction held 12 bases outside the gene matches. The germline V gene encodes CDR1 SGHRS and CDR2 YFSETQ. This CDR3 has 15 residues. In nucleotides, the CDR3 is TGCGCCAGCAGCCCCGCTCCAGCGGGAGCGGCCGAGCAGTACTTC. It is translated as CASSPAPAGAAEQYF. The variable domain in full, completed from reference TRBV5-1 and TRBJ2-7, reads KAGVTQTPRYLIKTRGQQVTLSCSPISGHRSVSWYQQTPGQGLQFLFEYFSETQRNKGNFPGRFSGRQFSNSRSEMNVSTLELGDSALYLCASSPAPAGAAEQYFGPGTRLTVT.

The chain couples TRBV10-1 to TRBJ2-1, with 10 bases that match TRBD2. Trimming removed 5 bases from V and 7 bases from J; junction bases left unmatched: 8. There are 15 residues in the CDR3. Germline CDR1 is WNHNN and CDR2 is SYGVQD (reference sequence). Here the CDR3 DNA reads TGCGCCAGCAGTTACTCTAGCGGGAGTAGAAATGAGCAGTTCTTC. It encodes CASSYSSGSRNEQFF.

The J gene is TRBJ2-7, the V gene TRBV4-1, with TRBD2 matching 7 bases. Looked up from germline, CDR1 is MGHRA and CDR2 is YSYEKL. The J segment lost 2 bases and the V segment lost 4 bases, leaving 14 bases of the junction unmatched. The CDR3 totals 17 residues. The DNA of the CDR3 is TGCGCCAGCAGCCCTCGGGGAGCTAGCGGTTCCCCCTACGAGCAGTACTTC. Translating it yields CASSPRGASGSPYEQYF.

This clone has just one count. This chain links TRBV7-6 with TRBJ2-2, with a possible D match to TRBD2 (6 bases). The ends were cut back, 1 base at V and 4 bases at J, with 10 bases in the middle. The germline CDR1 and CDR2 sequences are SGHVS and FNYEAQ. The CDR3 spans 15 residues. The CDR3 spells CASSLVRGSTGELFF. The CDR3 DNA reads TGTGCCAGCAGCTTAGTGCGGGGTAGCACCGGGGAGCTGTTTTTT.

V is TRBV6-5 and J is TRBJ2-1; D tentatively fits TRBD1 or TRBD2 (5 bases each). The CDR3 loop spans 13 amino acids. From germline, CDR1 is MNHEY and CDR2 SVGAGI. The germline V and J ends were trimmed by 8 bases and 2 bases, with 10 bases remaining between them. The CDR3 coding sequence is TGTGCCAGCTGCCGGGGCCCCTACAATGAGCAGTTCTTC. This codes for CASCRGPYNEQFF.

The gene calls are TRBV6-6 and TRBJ2-2, with D hard to call. CDR3 length: 15 residues. Germline CDR1 MNHNY, CDR2 SVGAGI (reference sequence). Trimming pared 4 bases from V and 6 bases from J, leaving 15 bases between. The CDR3 DNA sequence: TGTGCCAGCAGTTCGAATGACGGGTGGTCCGGGGAGCTGTTTTTT. Translated, it gives CASSSNDGWSGELFF.

This chain joins TRBV4-3 and TRBJ2-1; D is possibly TRBD2 (5 bases). V lost 0 bases, J lost 8 bases, and 17 bases lay in between. Germline V gene data show CDR1 as LGHNA and CDR2 as YSLEER. The CDR3 runs 16 residues. The CDR3: CASSQEWLAMYDEQFF. Here the CDR3 DNA reads TGCGCCAGCAGCCAAGAATGGCTAGCTATGTACGATGAGCAGTTCTTC.

This clone was seen only once. V and J are TRBV6-1 and TRBJ2-5; unclear D gene. The CDR3 is 14 amino acids. Germline V gene sequence: CDR1 MNHNS, CDR2 SASEGT. The V end lost 3 bases, the J end lost 5 bases, and 13 bases lay between the germline ends. CDR3 loop: CASSDGSPGETQYF. Written as DNA, the CDR3 is TGTGCCAGCAGTGATGGATCCCCCGGGGAGACCCAGTACTTC.

V usage is TRBV9 and J usage is TRBJ1-1, with D tentatively TRBD1 (5 bases). The CDR3 is 13 amino acids. The germline gives CDR1 SGDLS, CDR2 YYNGEE. The V end lost 0 bases, the J end lost 3 bases, and 6 bases lay between the germline ends. The CDR3: CASSVVGDTEAFF. CDR3 nucleotides: TGTGCCAGCAGCGTAGTGGGGGACACTGAAGCTTTCTTT.

The chain joins TRBV6-6 to TRBJ2-7; the match to TRBD2 covers 8 bases. Germline CDR1 MNHNY, CDR2 SVGAGI (reference sequence). Germline trimming cut 8 bases from V and 0 bases from J; bases unmatched to any gene: 6. The CDR3 is 14 amino acids. This CDR3 reads CASGGLESSYEQYF. The DNA for the CDR3 is TGTGCCAGCGGGGGACTAGAGAGCTCCTACGAGCAGTACTTC.

The rearrangement uses TRBV5-1 and TRBJ1-1; D is perhaps TRBD1 (6 bases). The V and J ends lost 3 bases and 11 bases respectively, with 20 bases between them. Germline V lookup: CDR1 SGHRS, CDR2 YFSETQ. CDR3 length equals 14 residues. The CDR3 DNA reads as TGCGCCAGCAGCTGGGGGGACACGTTGCGTGGCGCTTTCTTT. Translating it yields CASSWGDTLRGAFF.

This chain links TRBV7-6 with TRBJ1-4, with D perhaps TRBD1 (5 bases). The germline gives CDR1 SGHVS, CDR2 FNYEAQ. The ends were cut back, 2 bases at V and 4 bases at J, with 11 bases in the middle. The CDR3 totals 15 residues. The CDR3 here is CASSLQGRVNEKLFF. The CDR3 coding sequence is TGTGCCAGCAGCTTACAGGGTCGGGTTAATGAAAAACTGTTTTTT.

The chain is built from TRBV19 and TRBJ2-3; D is uncertain. Trimming pared 3 bases from V and 2 bases from J, leaving 12 bases between. The germline V gene encodes CDR1 LNHDA and CDR2 SQIVND (reference sequence). The CDR3 spans 15 residues. The CDR3 DNA reads as TGTGCCAGTAGTATCCTACAGAGCTCCACAGATACGCAGTATTTT. Protein: CASSILQSSTDTQYF.

CDR3 coding DNA: TGTGCCAGTAGTTGGACAGGGCCCAGCGAGCAGTACTTC. The encoded protein is CASSWTGPSEQYF. This chain connects TRBV19 to TRBJ2-7; 8 bases line up with TRBD1. J lost 6 bases, V lost 5 bases, and 6 bases had no gene match. The CDR3 spans 13 residues. CDR1 is LNHDA and CDR2 is SQIVND in the germline V gene (reference sequence). Complete variable domain (other parts from reference TRBV19 and TRBJ2-7): DGGITQSPKYLFRKEGQNVTLSCEQNLNHDAMYWYRQDPGQGLRLIYYSQIVNDFQKGDIAEGYSVSREKKESFPLTVTSAQKNPTAFYLCASSWTGPSEQYFGPGTRLTVT.

The J gene is TRBJ2-7, the V gene TRBV10-2; TRBD2 matches 13 bases. In germline, CDR1 is WSHSY, CDR2 SAAADI. V was pared by 2 bases and J by 5 bases, with 6 bases of the junction left unmatched. This CDR3 is built from 16 residues. The CDR3 DNA reads TGCGCCAGCAGTGAGGATGGACTAGCGGGAGTCCACGAGCAGTACTTC. This encodes CASSEDGLAGVHEQYF.

V is TRBV6-5 and J is TRBJ2-7; no firm D call. The CDR3 runs to 11 residues. V shed 4 bases and J shed 12 bases, with 13 bases lying between them. Germline V gives CDR1 MNHEY, CDR2 SVGAGI. CDR3 loop: CASSSETKLYF. CDR3 in DNA: TGTGCCAGCAGTTCCGAGACAAAGCTGTACTTC.

V usage is TRBV5-6 and J usage is TRBJ1-1, with a possible D match to TRBD1 (6 bases). The germline V and J ends were trimmed by 1 base and 5 bases, with 15 bases remaining between them. This CDR3 is built from 15 residues. Germline V gene data show CDR1 as SGHDT and CDR2 as YYEEEE. CDR3 nucleotides: TGTGCCAGCAGCTTGCGGGGGGCACTTGAGACTGAAGCTTTCTTT. Its protein is CASSLRGALETEAFF. Variable domain in full (rest from reference TRBV5-6 and TRBJ1-1): DAGVTQSPTHLIKTRGQQVTLRCSPKSGHDTVSWYQQALGQGPQFIFQYYEEEERQRGNFPDRFSGHQFPNYSSELNVNALLLGDSALYLCASSLRGALETEAFFGQGTRLTVV.

There are a few counts of this clone. The V and J genes are TRBV28 and TRBJ1-1; 8 bases are shared with TRBD1. This CDR3 contains 12 residues. V trimming: 11 bases; J trimming: 4 bases; junction bases outside the gene matches: 6. Germline-derived CDR1 and CDR2 are MDHEN and SYDVKM. As DNA, the CDR3 is TGTGCCGGGCGGACAGGGAGCACTGAAGCTTTCTTT. It encodes CAGRTGSTEAFF.

The chain employs TRBV15 and TRBJ1-4; the D gene is possibly TRBD1 (5 bases). CDR3 length: 17 residues. CDR1 and CDR2 from the germline V gene are LNHNV and YYDKDF (reference sequence). Trimming removed 1 base from V and 2 bases from J, with 14 bases in between. DNA of the CDR3: TGTGCCACCAGCAGAGTAGGGGTTGGGGAGACTAATGAAAAACTGTTTTTT. Protein: CATSRVGVGETNEKLFF.

This clone has a single count. The V and J genes are TRBV11-2 and TRBJ1-2, with D possibly being TRBD1 (6 bases). The CDR3 has 13 amino acids. V was shortened by 5 bases and J by 2 bases, with 9 bases between the two germline ends. Per germline, CDR1 SGHAT and CDR2 FQNNGV. The CDR3 bases are TGTGCCAGCAGCCCAGGACAGAACTATGGCTACACCTTC. Translated, it gives CASSPGQNYGYTF.